This T cell receptor beta chain was sequenced during a study of shared clonotypes between healthy human individuals. With 1 base removed from V and 2 bases from J, the gap between germline ends came to 12 bases. In germline, CDR1 is SGHAT, CDR2 FQNNGV. The CDR3 is made up of 15 amino acids. In the authors' methods: Filtering differed since immunoSEQ provided only junctions, with no quality scores. Clones were read by immunoSEQ multiplex PCR, and TCRdb kept only the in-frame ones, dropping some. V and J calls plus clone size are reproduced from that table; the DNA served to infer D and trimming. The sample lists about 1 million clones; around 76% were seen once.

The chain is built from TRBV11-2 and TRBJ2-7; weak D call: TRBD1 (5 bases). The TCR sequence derives from a man aged 18 to 30 in good health. Sequencing was carried out using memory CD4+ T cells sorted from blood. Subset reported: CD45RA-negative fraction. The CDR3 nucleotides are TGTGCCAGCAGCTTAGGTTTTAGGGGCCCCTACGAGCAGTACTTC. As protein: CASSLGFRGPYEQYF.